Reported below is one TCR beta chain. Its antigen is unknown. The data stem from a study of human T cells and chemical hapten exposure. Study summary: 2% DPC applied to a roughly 2 cm by roughly 2 cm arm area sensitized donors. A mostly female patient group had alopecia areata, totalis or universalis. Study results and caveats: Sensitization with DPC brought no change to TCRs above 1 in 1000 in frequency. Versus controls, significantly more large CDR3 similarity clusters arose from expanded TCRs.

Time point here: patch test 1, 2 weeks after DPC sensitization. The sample's treatment: therapeutic diphenylcyclopropenone sensitization with weekly scalp DPC. Each CDR3 protein is one row after TCRdb ran MiXCR on the RACE reads. The profile covers 150,000 to 200,000 distinct CDR3 sequences, with about a fifth appearing a single time and about 6.7% taken by the ten largest. Germline CDR1 LGHDT, CDR2 YNNKEL (reference sequence). V lost 3 bases, J lost 6 bases, and 18 bases lay in between. This CDR3 has 15 amino acids. The TCR was taken from a woman aged 50 to 65 with alopecia areata. Some clones in this sample may be carry-over from other donors' samples. Sequencing used whole blood, obtained in connection with sensitization to the hapten diphenylcyclopropenone (DPC). The chain links TRBV3-1 to TRBJ2-7; D perhaps matches TRBD1 (6 bases). This chain's CDR3 is CASSHSPGAPREQYF. CDR3 DNA: TGTGCCAGCAGCCATTCTCCAGGGGCCCCCCGCGAGCAGTACTTC.